The T cell receptor beta chain under discussion was sequenced for a study of CD8+CD57+ T cells in acquired aplastic anemia. Study background: An average of 3.2 ug of DNA was obtained from sorted CD4+ and CD8+ cells. Points from the study as a whole: Patients and controls shared around 30 CD8+ CDR3 sequences.

Germline V gene data show CDR1 as MNHEY and CDR2 as SMNVEV (reference sequence). The CDR3 extends over 13 amino acids. V lost 3 bases, J lost 3 bases, and 9 bases lay in between. Both TCR beta VDJ combination and CDR3 sequence profiling were carried out. Genomic DNA was the template for this profiling. TCRdb reprocessed the reads via MiXCR and lists one record per CDR3 protein. Among fewer than 100,000 distinct CDR3 sequences listed, approximately 46% were seen once. This clonotype showed up many times. Its specificity is not known. This receptor was obtained from a human donor in good health, serving as a control. The chain is built from TRBV27 and TRBJ2-7; a weak D match, TRBD1 (5 bases). The sample was sorted CD4+, CD8+, or CD8+CD57+ T cells (not recorded which) from PBMCs. In nucleotides, the CDR3 is TGTGCCAGCAGTTTGGGCAGGGACTACGAGCAGTACTTC. Protein sequence: CASSLGRDYEQYF.